This TCR beta chain was sequenced for a study of OX40 agonist ivuxolimab in advanced cancers. On the study more broadly: Ivuxolimab is a fully human IgG2 antibody that activates OX40 (CD134). Intravenous ivuxolimab at 0.01 to 10 mg/kg was given to patients every 2 weeks. Notes on the study in general: On average, CD8+ T cells showed a greater number of expanded clones than CD4+.

Peripheral blood came from all dose cohorts at three timepoints. The ends were cut back, 5 bases at V and 5 bases at J, with 15 bases in the middle. The CDR3 is 14 residues long. CDR1 is SGHTA, CDR2 FQGNSA, per germline. Some clones are missing from TCRdb's copy, which holds only in-frame ones; the method was immunoSEQ multiplex PCR. This sample yields fewer than 85,000 clones, of which about 93% are seen a single time; 0.43% belongs to the top ten. Points on this clone: Its antigen is not known.

V usage is TRBV7-2 and J usage is TRBJ1-2; D unresolved. The clonotype comes from an adult with an advanced solid tumor such as melanoma, head and neck, liver or kidney cancer. The sample here was CD4+ or CD8+ T cells sorted from blood, taken in a trial of the OX40 agonist ivuxolimab. The CDR3 loop reads CASSPDDGRYGYTF. The CDR3 DNA reads TGTGCCAGCAGCCCGGACGACGGAAGATATGGCTACACCTTC.